The T cell receptor (beta chain) under discussion was sequenced for a study of CD8+CD57+ T cells in acquired aplastic anemia. Study conclusions and caveats: Twenty-nine was the count of CD8+ CDR3 sequences that patients shared with controls.

With 2 bases removed from V and 8 bases from J, the gap between germline ends came to 9 bases. CDR3 length: 12 amino acids. The germline V gene has CDR1 LNHDA and CDR2 SQIVND (reference sequence). Selection for sequencing was limited to patients who had shown CD8+CD57+ cell expansion by flow cytometry. No therapy had been given to the patients at the time of blood sampling. This clonotype has only one observation. What it recognizes is unknown. Genomic DNA constituted the template upon which TCR beta VDJ and CDR3 profiling was performed. TCRdb re-called the reads through MiXCR, storing one row per CDR3 protein. The sample has some 160,000 distinct CDR3 sequences, more than 45% seen once.

The sample consisted of sorted CD4+, CD8+, or CD8+CD57+ T cells (not recorded which) from PBMCs. The chain recombines TRBV19 with TRBJ1-2; D gene unclear. The receptor was derived from a human donor with aplastic anemia. The CDR3 DNA is TGTGCCAGTAGTATACCAGGATACGGCTACACCTTC. Protein: CASSIPGYGYTF.